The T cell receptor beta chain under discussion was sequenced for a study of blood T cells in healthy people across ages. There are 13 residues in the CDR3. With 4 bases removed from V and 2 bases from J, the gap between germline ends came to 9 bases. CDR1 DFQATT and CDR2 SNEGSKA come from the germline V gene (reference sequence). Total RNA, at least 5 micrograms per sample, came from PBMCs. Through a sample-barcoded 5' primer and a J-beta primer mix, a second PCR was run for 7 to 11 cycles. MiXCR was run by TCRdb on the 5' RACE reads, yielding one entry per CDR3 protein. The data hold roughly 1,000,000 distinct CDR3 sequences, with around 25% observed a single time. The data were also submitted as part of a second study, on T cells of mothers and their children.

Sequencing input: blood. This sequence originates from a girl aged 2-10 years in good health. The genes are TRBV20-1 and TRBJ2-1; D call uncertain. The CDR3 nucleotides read TGCAGTGCTACGACTCCTACCTACAATGAGCAGTTCTTC. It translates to CSATTPTYNEQFF.